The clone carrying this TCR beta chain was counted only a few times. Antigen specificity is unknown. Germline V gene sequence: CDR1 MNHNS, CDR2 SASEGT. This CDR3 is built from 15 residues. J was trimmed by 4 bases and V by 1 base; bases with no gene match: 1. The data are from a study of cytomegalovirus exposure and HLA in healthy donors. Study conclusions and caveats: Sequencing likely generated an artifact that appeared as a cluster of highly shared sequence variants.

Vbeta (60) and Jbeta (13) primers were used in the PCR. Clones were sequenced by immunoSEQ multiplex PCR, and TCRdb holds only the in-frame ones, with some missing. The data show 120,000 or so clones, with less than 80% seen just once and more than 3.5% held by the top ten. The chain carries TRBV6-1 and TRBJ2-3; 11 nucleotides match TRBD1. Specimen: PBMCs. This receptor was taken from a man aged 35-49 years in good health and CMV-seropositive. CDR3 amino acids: CASSEGTGGADTQYF. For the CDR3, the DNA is TGTGCCAGCAGTGAAGGGACAGGGGGCGCAGATACGCAGTATTTT.